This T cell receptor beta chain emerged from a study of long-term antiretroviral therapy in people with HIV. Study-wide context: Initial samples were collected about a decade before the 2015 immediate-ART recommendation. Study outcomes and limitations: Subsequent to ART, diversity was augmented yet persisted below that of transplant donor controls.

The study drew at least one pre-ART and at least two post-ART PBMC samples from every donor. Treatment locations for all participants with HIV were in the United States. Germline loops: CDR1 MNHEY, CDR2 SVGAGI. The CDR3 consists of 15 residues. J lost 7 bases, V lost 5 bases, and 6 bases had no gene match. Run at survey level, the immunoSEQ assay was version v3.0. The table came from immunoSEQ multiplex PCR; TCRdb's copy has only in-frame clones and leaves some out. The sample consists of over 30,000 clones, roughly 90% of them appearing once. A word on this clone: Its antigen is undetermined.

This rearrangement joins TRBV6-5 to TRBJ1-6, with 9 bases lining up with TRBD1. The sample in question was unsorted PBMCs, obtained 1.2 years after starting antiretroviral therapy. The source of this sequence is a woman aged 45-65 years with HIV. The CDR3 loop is CASSKGTGNNSPLHF. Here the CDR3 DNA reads TGTGCCAGCAGTAAAGGGACAGGGAACAATTCACCCCTCCACTTT.